The rows below give T cell receptor beta chains drawn from one sample of a study of blood T cell repertoires in COVID-19. Profiling relied on immunoSEQ multiplex PCR, and the TCRdb table lists in-frame clones only, not all of them. The table lists about 100,000 clones, over 75% of them singletons. The source material was peripheral blood. The source is a woman of 80 years or more with acute or convalescent COVID-19. Both conserved end residues are part of each CDR3. A D gene is named only where the DNA matches it firmly. Clone size is stated in some rows and not others, as once, few, many or a class when expanded.

j_call v_call clone_size d_call cdr3_nt cdr3_aa
TRBJ1-2 TRBV29-1 . TRBD1 TGCAGCGTGGGCCGGGACAGGACTAACTATGGCTACACCTTC CSVGRDRTNYGYTF
TRBJ1-3 TRBV5-1 . . TGCGCCAGCAGCTTAATGGGGCCTGACAATGGAAACACCATATATTTT CASSLMGPDNGNTIYF
TRBJ1-1 TRBV12-3/TRBV12-4 once . TGTGCCAGCAGTTTAGTGGCAGGGACTGAAGCTTTCTTT CASSLVAGTEAFF
TRBJ1-5 TRBV28 . . TGTGCCAGCAGGGCTACAGGGAAAAGGTCGCTTAAGCAGCCCCAGCATTTT CASRATGKRSLKQPQHF
TRBJ2-1 TRBV7-8 . TRBD2 TGTGCCAGCAGCTTAGAGGGCGGGGGGGCATTCAATGAGCAGTTCTTC CASSLEGGGAFNEQFF
TRBJ2-1 TRBV18 . TRBD2 TGTGCCAGCTCACCACTAGCGGGGGCCTACAATGAGCAGTTCTTC CASSPLAGAYNEQFF
TRBJ2-1 TRBV4-3 once . TGCGCCAGCAGCCAAGAGAGACGAGAGGGCTACAATGAGCAGTTCTTC CASSQERREGYNEQFF
TRBJ2-2 TRBV29-1 . TRBD2 TGCAGCGTTGAAGCCCAGCGGGGTATCGGGGAGCTGTTTTTT CSVEAQRGIGELFF
TRBJ1-2 TRBV25-1 . TRBD1 TGTGCCAGCAGTGAAGCGGGACAGAGCTATGGCTACACCTTC CASSEAGQSYGYTF
TRBJ2-1 TRBV2 few TRBD2 TGTGCCAGCAGTGGAGCGGGGGGGAACAATGAGCAGTTCTTC CASSGAGGNNEQFF
TRBJ2-3 TRBV10-1 . . TGCGCCAGCAGTTTGACAATCACAGATACGCAGTATTTT CASSLTITDTQYF
TRBJ1-6 TRBV6-5 . . TGTGCCGGGAAGGAAAACAGCGGGTCAAGTTCACCCCTCCACTTT CAGKENSGSSSPLHF
TRBJ1-2 TRBV5-4 . . TGTGCCAGCAGCCTGTCCAGAAGCTATGGCTACACCTTC CASSLSRSYGYTF
TRBJ1-2 TRBV28 . . TGTGCCAGCAGTGTACAGGGTTTTGGGTATGGCTACACCTTC CASSVQGFGYGYTF
TRBJ2-7 TRBV5-1 . . TGCGCCAGCAGCTTATCGGGGGGCGCCTACGAGCAGTACTTC CASSLSGGAYEQYF
TRBJ2-1 TRBV4-3 . . TGCGCCAGCAGCCAAAATAGACTAGTCACTGAGCAGTTCTTC CASSQNRLVTEQFF
TRBJ1-6 TRBV5-4 . . TGTGCCAGCAGCTTGGGAGTGCCTAATTCACCCCTCCACTTT CASSLGVPNSPLHF
TRBJ2-7 TRBV27 . . TGTGCCAGCACTGGACAGAACCCCTACGAGCAGTACTTC CASTGQNPYEQYF
TRBJ2-4 TRBV21-1 . . TGTGCCAGCAGCGCCCACAGGGAACTAGCCAAAAACATTCAGTACTTC CASSAHRELAKNIQYF
TRBJ1-5 TRBV7-2 . . TGTGCCAGCAGCTTATCAGGGCCTTACGGGTCTTATAGCAATCAGCCCCAGCATTTT CASSLSGPYGSYSNQPQHF
TRBJ1-2 TRBV7-9 . . TGTGCCAGCAGCCAAGAGAGCTATGGCTACACCTTC CASSQESYGYTF
TRBJ2-3 TRBV5-5 . . TGTGCCAGCAGCTGGGGGGGGCTGGGCACAGATACGCAGTATTTT CASSWGGLGTDTQYF
TRBJ1-1 TRBV24-1 once . TGTGCCACCAGTGCAGACAGGCACACTGAAGCTTTCTTT CATSADRHTEAFF
TRBJ2-2 TRBV28 . . TGTGCCAGCAGTGGTCAGGGGTTCACCGGGGAGCTGTTTTTT CASSGQGFTGELFF
TRBJ2-3 TRBV6-5 once . TGTGCCAGCAGCCACAGCACTAGCACAGATACGCAGTATTTT CASSHSTSTDTQYF
TRBJ1-1 TRBV27 . TRBD1 TGTGCCAGCAGTTTAACAGGGGGGAACACTGAAGCTTTCTTT CASSLTGGNTEAFF
TRBJ1-1 TRBV27 . . TGTGCCAGCAGTCCGGGGGGGGAGCCGAACACTGAAGCTTTCTTT CASSPGGEPNTEAFF
TRBJ2-3 TRBV5-8 . . TGTGCCAGCAGCTTGGGACTAGGGACAGATACGCAGTATTTT CASSLGLGTDTQYF
TRBJ1-3 TRBV28 . TRBD1 TGTGCCAGCAGAGGACAGGGAAGGTCCGGAAACACCATATATTTT CASRGQGRSGNTIYF
TRBJ2-2 TRBV29-1 . TRBD1 TGCAGCGTCCTGGGACAGGGGGCGACCGGGGAGCTGTTTTTT CSVLGQGATGELFF
TRBJ2-7 TRBV6-6 . . TGTGCCAGCAGTCAGGACAGTCCCTACGAGCAGTACTTC CASSQDSPYEQYF
TRBJ1-1 TRBV27 . . TGTGCCAGCAGCCCGGGAATGAGCACTGAAGCTTTCTTT CASSPGMSTEAFF
TRBJ1-3 TRBV10-3 . TRBD1 TGTGCCATCAGTGACCGTCGGGGGACAGGGTTCCGTGAGACTGGAAACACCATATATTTT CAISDRRGTGFRETGNTIYF
TRBJ2-1 TRBV27 . TRBD2 TGTGCCAGCAGTTACACACTCTTCCGGGGGGGCTCTGAGCAGTTCTTC CASSYTLFRGGSEQFF
TRBJ2-1 TRBV12-3/TRBV12-4 . . TGTGCCAGCAGCTGGGGCACCTACAATGAGCAGTTCTTC CASSWGTYNEQFF
TRBJ2-5 TRBV5-4 . TRBD1 TGTGCCAGCAGCTTGCGCAGGGGGCTGGTCAGACAAGAGACCCAGTACTTC CASSLRRGLVRQETQYF
TRBJ1-2 TRBV24-1 . TRBD1 TGTGCCACCAGTGATAAGGGACAGGGGTATGGCTACACCTTC CATSDKGQGYGYTF